A selection of T cell receptor beta chains follows, all from one sample in a study of T cell responses to AZD1222 COVID-19 vaccine. Some clones are missing from TCRdb's copy, which holds only in-frame ones; the method was immunoSEQ multiplex PCR. The profile shows 95,000 to 150,000 clones, around 88% of them singletons. Here the sequenced sample was peripheral blood, taken on day 0 of AZD1222 vaccination. The receptors shown here come from an adult in good health. The CDR3 runs from the conserved cysteine through the conserved F or W. Each record gives: V gene, clone size, CDR3 length, D gene, J gene, CDR3 protein, CDR3 DNA. D genes are given only for firm matches. A clone size is listed for some rows: how often the clone was seen (once, few, many), or a class if it is expanded.

v_gene: TRBV19
abundance: -
len: 18
d_gene: -
j_gene: TRBJ1-2
CDR3aa: CASSISRGSPGAEYGYTF
CDR3nt: TGTGCCAGTAGTATATCGCGGGGGTCTCCGGGTGCCGAATATGGCTACACCTTC

v_gene: TRBV29-1
abundance: -
len: 18
d_gene: -
j_gene: TRBJ1-1
CDR3aa: CSVAGLPRLTSLNTEAFF
CDR3nt: TGCAGCGTTGCAGGCCTTCCGCGACTGACATCCCTGAACACTGAAGCTTTCTTT

v_gene: TRBV29-1
abundance: once
len: 12
d_gene: TRBD1
j_gene: TRBJ2-5
CDR3aa: CSVRTGEETQYF
CDR3nt: TGCAGCGTCCGGACAGGGGAAGAGACCCAGTACTTC

v_gene: TRBV2
abundance: -
len: 16
d_gene: -
j_gene: TRBJ2-3
CDR3aa: CASSGVPGRGTDTQYF
CDR3nt: TGTGCCAGCAGTGGCGTTCCGGGACGGGGCACAGATACGCAGTATTTT

v_gene: TRBV5-1
abundance: -
len: 14
d_gene: -
j_gene: TRBJ1-1
CDR3aa: CASSLAGGYTEAFF
CDR3nt: TGCGCCAGCAGCTTGGCCGGGGGTTACACTGAAGCTTTCTTT

v_gene: TRBV18
abundance: -
len: 14
d_gene: -
j_gene: TRBJ1-5
CDR3aa: CASSPPPSSQPQHF
CDR3nt: TGTGCCAGCTCACCACCTCCCTCTAGTCAGCCCCAGCATTTT

v_gene: TRBV6-6
abundance: -
len: 16
d_gene: -
j_gene: TRBJ1-5
CDR3aa: CASSYGGGRGNQPQHF
CDR3nt: TGTGCCAGCAGTTACGGGGGAGGGCGAGGCAATCAGCCCCAGCATTTT

v_gene: TRBV27
abundance: -
len: 14
d_gene: -
j_gene: TRBJ2-5
CDR3aa: CASRPSTGGETQYF
CDR3nt: TGTGCCAGCAGGCCCTCGACAGGAGGGGAGACCCAGTACTTC

v_gene: TRBV18
abundance: -
len: 15
d_gene: -
j_gene: TRBJ1-4
CDR3aa: CASSPSGTVESKLFF
CDR3nt: TGTGCCAGCTCACCATCGGGAACGGTTGAATCAAAACTGTTTTTT

v_gene: TRBV6-5
abundance: -
len: 15
d_gene: -
j_gene: TRBJ1-2
CDR3aa: CASNGGQGQNYGYTF
CDR3nt: TGTGCCAGCAATGGGGGGCAGGGGCAGAACTATGGCTACACCTTC

v_gene: TRBV6-1
abundance: -
len: 15
d_gene: TRBD2
j_gene: TRBJ2-3
CDR3aa: CASSDLAGGPDTQYF
CDR3nt: TGTGCCAGCAGTGACCTAGCGGGGGGGCCAGATACGCAGTATTTT

v_gene: TRBV28
abundance: -
len: 13
d_gene: TRBD1
j_gene: TRBJ1-5
CDR3aa: CASRDRGPEPQHF
CDR3nt: TGTGCCAGCAGAGACAGGGGGCCTGAGCCCCAGCATTTT

v_gene: TRBV9
abundance: -
len: 15
d_gene: -
j_gene: TRBJ2-2
CDR3aa: CASSNTGGATGELFF
CDR3nt: TGTGCCAGCAGCAACACCGGGGGCGCGACCGGGGAGCTGTTTTTT

v_gene: TRBV10-3
abundance: -
len: 13
d_gene: -
j_gene: TRBJ1-3
CDR3aa: CAISLDPRGTIYF
CDR3nt: TGTGCCATCAGTTTGGACCCTCGGGGCACCATATATTTT

v_gene: TRBV2
abundance: -
len: 14
d_gene: TRBD1
j_gene: TRBJ1-6
CDR3aa: CASSVGDRGSPLHF
CDR3nt: TGTGCCAGCAGTGTCGGGGACAGGGGATCACCCCTCCACTTT

v_gene: TRBV3-1/TRBV3-2
abundance: -
len: 15
d_gene: -
j_gene: TRBJ1-2
CDR3aa: CASSQSAGQSYGYTF
CDR3nt: TGTGCCAGCAGCCAATCGGCAGGCCAGTCGTATGGCTACACCTTC

v_gene: TRBV6-1
abundance: -
len: 15
d_gene: -
j_gene: TRBJ2-7
CDR3aa: CASSEAFSLGYEQYF
CDR3nt: TGTGCCAGCAGTGAAGCATTCAGTTTAGGTTACGAGCAGTACTTC

v_gene: TRBV19
abundance: -
len: 14
d_gene: -
j_gene: TRBJ1-6
CDR3aa: CATRDDSYNSPLHF
CDR3nt: TGTGCCACACGGGACGACTCCTATAATTCACCCCTCCACTTT

v_gene: TRBV4-1
abundance: -
len: 17
d_gene: TRBD1
j_gene: TRBJ1-1
CDR3aa: CASSQESFGRGAAEAFF
CDR3nt: TGCGCCAGCAGCCAAGAAAGCTTCGGCAGGGGGGCGGCTGAAGCTTTCTTT

v_gene: TRBV6-6
abundance: -
len: 11
d_gene: -
j_gene: TRBJ2-1
CDR3aa: CASSTMGEQFF
CDR3nt: TGTGCCAGCAGCACGATGGGGGAGCAGTTCTTC